This T cell receptor (beta chain) originates from a study of cytomegalovirus exposure and HLA in healthy donors. Study background: From some 190 million T cells, an earlier analysis saw roughly 110 million unique TCR beta sequences. Notes on the study in general: A later examination showed that TCR association rates differed by HLA locus, with DRB1 most and HLA-C fewest. Reports credit the classifier with highly specific, highly sensitive diagnosis of cytomegalovirus status.

This clone was counted a single time. Its antigen is still unknown. The PCR contained 60 Vbeta and 13 Jbeta primers. Clones were read by immunoSEQ multiplex PCR, and TCRdb kept only the in-frame ones, dropping some. Among some 160,000 clones, around three quarters were seen once, and the ten largest hold approximately 0.7%. CDR3 length equals 13 residues. V was trimmed by 2 bases and J by 4 bases, leaving 11 bases between them. Germline CDR1 reads SQVTM; CDR2 reads ANQGSEA. The TCR originated in a woman aged 40 to 50 in good health and CMV-seronegative. The V gene is TRBV29-1, the J gene TRBJ1-2; D is uncertain. Sequences were obtained from PBMCs. CDR3 nucleotide sequence: TGCAGCGTTGAATCGCCGGGTTTCTATGGCTACACCTTC. Translating gives CSVESPGFYGYTF.